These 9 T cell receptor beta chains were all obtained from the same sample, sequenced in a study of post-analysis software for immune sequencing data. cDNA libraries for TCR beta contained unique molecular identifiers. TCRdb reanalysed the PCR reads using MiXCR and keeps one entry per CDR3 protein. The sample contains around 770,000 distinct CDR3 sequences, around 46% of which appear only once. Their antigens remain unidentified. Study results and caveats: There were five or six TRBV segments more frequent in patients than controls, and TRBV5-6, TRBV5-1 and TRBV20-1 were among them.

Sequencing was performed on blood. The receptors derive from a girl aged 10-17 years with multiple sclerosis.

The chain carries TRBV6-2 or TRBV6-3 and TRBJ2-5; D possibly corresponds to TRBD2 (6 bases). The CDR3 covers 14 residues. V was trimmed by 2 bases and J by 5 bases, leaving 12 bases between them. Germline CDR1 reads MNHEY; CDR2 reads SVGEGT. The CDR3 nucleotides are TGTGCCAGCAGTTACGGCGGGAAGAGGGAGACCCAGTACTTC. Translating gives CASSYGGKRETQYF.

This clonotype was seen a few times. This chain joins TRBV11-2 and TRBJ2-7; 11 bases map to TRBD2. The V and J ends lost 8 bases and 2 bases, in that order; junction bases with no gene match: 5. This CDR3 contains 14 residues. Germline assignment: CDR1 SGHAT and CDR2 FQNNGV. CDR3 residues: CASRRLAGPYEQYF. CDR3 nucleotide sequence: TGTGCCAGCCGACGACTAGCGGGACCCTACGAGCAGTACTTC.

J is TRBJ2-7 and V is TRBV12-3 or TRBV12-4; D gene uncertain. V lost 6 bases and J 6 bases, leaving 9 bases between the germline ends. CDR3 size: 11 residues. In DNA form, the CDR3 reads TGTGCCAGCAGCCGCACCCTCGAGCAGTACTTC. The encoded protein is CASSRTLEQYF.

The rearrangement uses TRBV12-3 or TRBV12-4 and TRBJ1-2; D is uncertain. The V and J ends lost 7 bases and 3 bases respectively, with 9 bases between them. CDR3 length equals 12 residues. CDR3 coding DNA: TGTGCCAGCAAAAAGGGAGACTATGGCTACACCTTC. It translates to CASKKGDYGYTF.

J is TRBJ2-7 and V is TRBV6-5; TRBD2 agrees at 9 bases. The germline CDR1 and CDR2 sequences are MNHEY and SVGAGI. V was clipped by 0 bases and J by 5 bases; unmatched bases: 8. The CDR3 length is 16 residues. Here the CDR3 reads CASSYSIIAGVNEQYF. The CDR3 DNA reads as TGTGCCAGCAGTTACTCTATAATAGCGGGAGTTAACGAGCAGTACTTC.

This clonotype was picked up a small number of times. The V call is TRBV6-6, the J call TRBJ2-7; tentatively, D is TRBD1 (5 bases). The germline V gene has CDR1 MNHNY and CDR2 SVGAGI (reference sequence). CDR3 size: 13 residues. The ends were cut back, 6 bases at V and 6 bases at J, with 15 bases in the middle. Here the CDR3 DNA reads TGTGCCAGCAGCTCGGACAAGCATGCCGAGCAGTACTTC. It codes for CASSSDKHAEQYF.

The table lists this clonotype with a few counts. The CDR3 sequence: CASSSSAGKGEKLFF. The DNA of the CDR3 is TGTGCCAGCAGCTCATCGGCAGGGAAAGGTGAAAAACTGTTTTTT. The J gene is TRBJ1-4, the V gene TRBV7-9, with D perhaps TRBD1 (5 bases). V was shortened by 4 bases and J by 7 bases, with 16 bases between the two germline ends. The germline CDR1 and CDR2 sequences are SEHNR and FQNEAQ (reference sequence). The CDR3 is 15 amino acids.

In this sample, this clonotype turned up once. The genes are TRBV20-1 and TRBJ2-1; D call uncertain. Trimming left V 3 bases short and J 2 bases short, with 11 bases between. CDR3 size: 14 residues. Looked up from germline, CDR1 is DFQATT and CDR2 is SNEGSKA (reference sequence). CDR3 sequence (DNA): TGCAGTGCTAGGTCTGTGCTCGCCTACAATGAGCAGTTCTTC. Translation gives CSARSVLAYNEQFF.

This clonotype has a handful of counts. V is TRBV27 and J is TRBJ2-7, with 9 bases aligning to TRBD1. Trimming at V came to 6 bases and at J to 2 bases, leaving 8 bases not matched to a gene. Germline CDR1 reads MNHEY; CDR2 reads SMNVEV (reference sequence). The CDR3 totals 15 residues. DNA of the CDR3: TGTGCCAGCAGCAATACTTGGACAGGGGCCTACGAGCAGTACTTC. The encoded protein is CASSNTWTGAYEQYF.